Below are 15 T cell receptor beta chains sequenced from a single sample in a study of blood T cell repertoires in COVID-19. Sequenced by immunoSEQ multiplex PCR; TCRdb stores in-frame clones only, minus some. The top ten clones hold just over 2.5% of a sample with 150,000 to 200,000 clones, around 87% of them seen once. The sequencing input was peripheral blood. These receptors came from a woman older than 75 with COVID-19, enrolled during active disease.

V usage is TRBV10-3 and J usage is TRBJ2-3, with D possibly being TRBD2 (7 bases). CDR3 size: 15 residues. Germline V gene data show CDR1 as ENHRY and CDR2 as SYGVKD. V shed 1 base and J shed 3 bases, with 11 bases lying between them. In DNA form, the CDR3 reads TGTGCCATCAGTGAGTTAGGGGGGGCAACAGATACGCAGTATTTT. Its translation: CAISELGGATDTQYF.

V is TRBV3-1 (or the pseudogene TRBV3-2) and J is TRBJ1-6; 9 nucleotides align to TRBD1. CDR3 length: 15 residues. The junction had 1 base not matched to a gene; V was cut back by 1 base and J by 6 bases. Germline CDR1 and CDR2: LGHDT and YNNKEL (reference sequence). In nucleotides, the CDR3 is TGTGCCAGCAGCCAAGGACAGGGGGGTAATTCACCCCTCCACTTT. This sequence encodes CASSQGQGGNSPLHF.

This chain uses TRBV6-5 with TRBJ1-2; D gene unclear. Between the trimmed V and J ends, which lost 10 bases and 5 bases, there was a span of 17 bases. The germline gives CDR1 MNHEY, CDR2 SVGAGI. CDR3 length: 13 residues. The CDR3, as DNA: TGTGCCACGGTGAAGACCGACGGGTATGGCTACACCTTC. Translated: CATVKTDGYGYTF.

The CDR3 DNA reads TGCGCCAGCAGCTTGGGGGTAGCGGGAGTAGGGGAGACCCAGTACTTC. Translation gives CASSLGVAGVGETQYF. The genes are TRBV5-1 and TRBJ2-5; 9 nucleotides line up with TRBD2. Germline CDR1 SGHRS, CDR2 YFSETQ. Losses at the gene ends were 0 bases for V and 5 bases for J; bases not matched to a gene: 8. This CDR3 comprises 16 residues.

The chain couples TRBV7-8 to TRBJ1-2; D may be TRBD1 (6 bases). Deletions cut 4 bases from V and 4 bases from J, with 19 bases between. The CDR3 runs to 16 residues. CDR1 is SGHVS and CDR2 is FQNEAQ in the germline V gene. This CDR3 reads CASSSQRTASLYGYTF. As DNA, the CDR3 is TGTGCCAGCAGCTCACAGCGGACAGCCAGCCTCTATGGCTACACCTTC.

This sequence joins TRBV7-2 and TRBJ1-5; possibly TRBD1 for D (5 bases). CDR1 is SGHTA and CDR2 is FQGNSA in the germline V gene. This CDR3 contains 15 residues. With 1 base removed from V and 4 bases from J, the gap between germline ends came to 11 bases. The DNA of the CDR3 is TGTGCCAGCAGCTTAGAGTGGGGGGTTAATCAGCCCCAGCATTTT. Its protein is CASSLEWGVNQPQHF.

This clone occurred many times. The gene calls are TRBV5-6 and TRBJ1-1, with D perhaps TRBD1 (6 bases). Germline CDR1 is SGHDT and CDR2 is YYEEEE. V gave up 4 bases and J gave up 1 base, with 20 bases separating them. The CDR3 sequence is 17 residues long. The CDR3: CASSLLVWDKKNTEAFF. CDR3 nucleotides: TGTGCCAGCAGCCTCCTTGTATGGGACAAGAAGAACACTGAAGCTTTCTTT.

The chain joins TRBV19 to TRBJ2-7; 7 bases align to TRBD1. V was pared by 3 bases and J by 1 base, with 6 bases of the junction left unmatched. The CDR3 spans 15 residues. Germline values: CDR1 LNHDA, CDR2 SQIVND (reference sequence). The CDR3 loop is CASSMPGQLSYEQYF. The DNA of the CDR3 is TGTGCCAGTAGTATGCCGGGACAGCTTTCCTACGAGCAGTACTTC.

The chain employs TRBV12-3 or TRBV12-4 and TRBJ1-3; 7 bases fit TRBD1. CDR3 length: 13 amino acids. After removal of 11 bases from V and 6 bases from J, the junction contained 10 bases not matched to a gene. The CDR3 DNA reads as TGTGCCGACCGACAGGGAGCCGAAAACACCATATATTTT. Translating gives CADRQGAENTIYF.

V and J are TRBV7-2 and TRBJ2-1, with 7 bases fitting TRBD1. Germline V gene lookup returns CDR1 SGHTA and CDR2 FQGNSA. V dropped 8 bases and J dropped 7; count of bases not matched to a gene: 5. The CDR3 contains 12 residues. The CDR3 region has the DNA TGTGCCAGCGCCCAGGGGGAAAATGAGCAGTTCTTC. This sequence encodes CASAQGENEQFF.

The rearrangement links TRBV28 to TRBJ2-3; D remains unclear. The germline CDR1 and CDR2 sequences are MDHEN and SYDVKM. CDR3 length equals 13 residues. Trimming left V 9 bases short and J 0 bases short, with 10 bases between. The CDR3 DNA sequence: TGTGCCAGTGAAGGCAGGAGCACAGATACGCAGTATTTT. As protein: CASEGRSTDTQYF.

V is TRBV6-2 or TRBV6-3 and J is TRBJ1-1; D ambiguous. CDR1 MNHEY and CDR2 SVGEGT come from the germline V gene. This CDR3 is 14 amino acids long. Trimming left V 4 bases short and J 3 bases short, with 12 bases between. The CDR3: CASSSRATYTEAFF. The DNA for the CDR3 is TGTGCCAGCAGTTCCCGAGCAACCTACACTGAAGCTTTCTTT.

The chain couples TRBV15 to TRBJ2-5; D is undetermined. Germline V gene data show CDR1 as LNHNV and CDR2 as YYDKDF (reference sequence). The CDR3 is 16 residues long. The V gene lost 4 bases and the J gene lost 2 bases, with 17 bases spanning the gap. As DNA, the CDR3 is TGTGCCACCAGCACCCTATTAAGCGAGAAGCAAGAGACCCAGTACTTC. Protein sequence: CATSTLLSEKQETQYF.

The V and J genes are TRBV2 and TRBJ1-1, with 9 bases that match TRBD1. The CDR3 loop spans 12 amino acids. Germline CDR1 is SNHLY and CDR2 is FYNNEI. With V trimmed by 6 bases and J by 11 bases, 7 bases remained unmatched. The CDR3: CASRGQGWGAFF. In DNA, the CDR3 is TGTGCCAGCAGGGGACAGGGATGGGGTGCTTTCTTT.

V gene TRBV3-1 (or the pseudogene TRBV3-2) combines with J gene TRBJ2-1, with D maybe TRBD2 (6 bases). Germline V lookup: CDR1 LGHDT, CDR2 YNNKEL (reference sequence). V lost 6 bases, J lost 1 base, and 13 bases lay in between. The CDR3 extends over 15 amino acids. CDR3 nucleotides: TGTGCCAGCAGGCTCGGGAGCGCGTCCTACAATGAGCAGTTCTTC. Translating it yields CASRLGSASYNEQFF.